The 20 T cell receptor beta chains below all came from one sample that was sequenced in a study of control samples from healthy donors and cancer patients. Sequenced by immunoSEQ multiplex PCR; TCRdb stores in-frame clones only, minus some. The sample shows 180,000 or so clones, over 85% of them seen only once. Source material: blood. The receptors derive from a woman aged 60-70 years in good health.

The V gene is TRBV5-1, the J gene TRBJ2-1; 10 nucleotides line up with TRBD2. Trimming cost V 4 bases and J 3 bases; bases outside gene matches: 4. This CDR3 is built from 15 residues. Germline-derived CDR1 and CDR2 are SGHRS and YFSETQ. The CDR3 loop reads CASSLSGGFYNEQFF. CDR3 sequence (DNA): TGCGCCAGCAGCCTTAGCGGGGGGTTCTACAATGAGCAGTTCTTC.

This clone was observed a single time. The gene calls are TRBV27 and TRBJ1-2; 7 bases align to TRBD1. Germline CDR1 and CDR2: MNHEY and SMNVEV (reference sequence). The CDR3 has 15 amino acids. J lost 0 bases, V lost 6 bases, and 7 bases had no gene match. CDR3 nucleotide sequence: TGTGCCAGCAGAGCCCCCGGGACAGCTAACTATGGCTACACCTTC. Its protein is CASRAPGTANYGYTF.

The CDR3 sequence is CSVRVFQETQYF. The CDR3 DNA follows: TGCAGCGTTAGGGTTTTCCAAGAGACCCAGTACTTC. The rearrangement links TRBV29-1 to TRBJ2-5, with no clear D. The CDR3 is made up of 12 amino acids. Germline values: CDR1 SQVTM, CDR2 ANQGSEA. Between the trimmed V and J ends, which lost 5 bases and 1 base, there was a span of 8 bases.

The gene calls are TRBV30 and TRBJ1-2; 7 bases are shared with TRBD1. V lost 2 bases, J lost 3 bases, and 3 bases stayed unmatched. Germline CDR1 GTSNPN, CDR2 SVGIG (reference sequence). The CDR3 is 13 residues long. The CDR3 spells CAWSYGTDYGYTF. CDR3 DNA sequence: TGTGCCTGGAGTTATGGGACAGACTATGGCTACACCTTC.

CDR3 region: CAIRGRGDGPSEQFF. In DNA, the CDR3 is TGTGCCATCAGGGGACGGGGGGACGGGCCGAGCGAGCAGTTCTTC. The chain combines TRBV10-3 with TRBJ2-1, with 7 nucleotides matching TRBD2. From germline, CDR1 is ENHRY and CDR2 SYGVKD. There are 15 residues in the CDR3. V gave up 6 bases and J gave up 10 bases; unmatched junction bases: 15.

V usage is TRBV20-1 and J usage is TRBJ1-1; unclear D gene. V dropped 3 bases and J dropped 8 bases, with 25 bases sitting between them. In germline, CDR1 is DFQATT, CDR2 SNEGSKA (reference sequence). The CDR3 sequence is 16 residues long. The chain's CDR3 is CSASKDGKWPGMEAFF. DNA of the CDR3: TGCAGTGCTAGTAAAGACGGGAAGTGGCCCGGAATGGAAGCTTTCTTT.

The chain is built from TRBV5-1 and TRBJ1-1; tentatively, D is TRBD1 (6 bases). The CDR3 runs 14 residues. The germline gives CDR1 SGHRS, CDR2 YFSETQ. Trimming stripped 2 bases from V and 3 bases from J, with 11 bases between. The CDR3 DNA is TGCGCCAGCAGCTTCAGGGGAGTGGACACTGAAGCTTTCTTT. Translating it yields CASSFRGVDTEAFF.

For the CDR3, the DNA is TGTGCCAGCAGCTTGGCACAGGGGTACACTGAAGCTTTCTTT. The encoded protein is CASSLAQGYTEAFF. The V and J genes are TRBV5-6 and TRBJ1-1; the match to TRBD1 covers 7 bases. The junction had 2 bases not matched to a gene; V was cut back by 0 bases and J by 3 bases. The CDR3 has 14 amino acids. CDR1 is SGHDT, CDR2 YYEEEE, per germline.

The CDR3 is CASSVGQSSAPLHF. The CDR3 DNA reads as TGTGCCAGCAGCGTAGGCCAGTCCAGTGCGCCCCTCCACTTT. The chain carries TRBV9 and TRBJ1-6; no definite D call. V was trimmed by 0 bases and J by 13 bases, leaving 14 bases between them. The CDR3 is 14 residues long. Germline V lookup: CDR1 SGDLS, CDR2 YYNGEE. Variable domain in full (rest from reference TRBV9 and TRBJ1-6): DSGVTQTPKHLITATGQRVTLRCSPRSGDLSVYWYQQSLDQGLQFLIQYYNGEERAKGNILERFSAQQFPDLHSELNLSSLELGDSALYFCASSVGQSSAPLHFGNGTRLTVT.

This sequence joins TRBV4-3 and TRBJ1-5; no reliable D call. Trimming took off 0 bases at V and 8 bases at J, with 14 bases between the two ends. The length of the CDR3 is 15 residues. From germline, CDR1 is LGHNA and CDR2 YSLEER. Here the CDR3 reads CASSQDLGSGEPQHF. CDR3 in DNA: TGCGCCAGCAGCCAAGATTTGGGCAGCGGAGAGCCCCAGCATTTT.

The genes are TRBV5-1 and TRBJ2-7; 7 bases match TRBD2. Unmatched junction bases numbered 13, after V lost 0 bases and J lost 1 base. Germline CDR1 reads SGHRS; CDR2 reads YFSETQ. This CDR3 is built from 18 residues. DNA for the CDR3: TGCGCCAGCAGCTTGGCAGGTGGCATGGCTAGCGGTTCCTACGAGCAGTACTTC. Protein sequence: CASSLAGGMASGSYEQYF. Looking up the rest from reference TRBV5-1 and TRBJ2-7 gives the full variable domain: KAGVTQTPRYLIKTRGQQVTLSCSPISGHRSVSWYQQTPGQGLQFLFEYFSETQRNKGNFPGRFSGRQFSNSRSEMNVSTLELGDSALYLCASSLAGGMASGSYEQYFGPGTRLTVT.

The chain employs TRBV7-3 and TRBJ1-1; 8 positions agree with TRBD1. CDR3 size: 15 residues. V shed 5 bases, J shed 4 bases, and the junction held 9 bases outside the gene matches. The germline CDR1 and CDR2 sequences are SGHTA and FQGTGA. The CDR3 protein is CASSLAGGAGTEAFF. The CDR3 DNA reads TGTGCCAGCAGCCTCGCAGGGGGCGCGGGCACTGAAGCTTTCTTT.

This chain links TRBV4-1 with TRBJ2-3, with TRBD2 matching 11 bases. This CDR3 contains 15 residues. Germline V lookup: CDR1 MGHRA, CDR2 YSYEKL. V lost 5 bases and J lost 3; bases outside the gene matches: 4. DNA for the CDR3: TGCGCCAGCAGCTCCCGACTAGCGGGGACAGATACGCAGTATTTT. Its translation is CASSSRLAGTDTQYF.

The chain joins TRBV12-5 to TRBJ1-1; D call uncertain. Germline V gene lookup returns CDR1 LGHNT and CDR2 FRNRAP. V gave up 5 bases and J gave up 5 bases, with 9 bases separating them. The CDR3 runs to 12 residues. The DNA of the CDR3 is TGTGCTAGTGGTCTCGAACGAACTGAAGCTTTCTTT. Protein: CASGLERTEAFF.

The chain employs TRBV19 and TRBJ1-2; TRBD1 matches 9 bases. Germline V gene sequence: CDR1 LNHDA, CDR2 SQIVND (reference sequence). This CDR3 has 13 amino acids. J gave up 6 bases and V 4 bases, and 3 bases lay outside the gene matches. The CDR3: CASSTTGGDGYTF. The CDR3 bases are TGTGCCAGTAGTACAACAGGGGGCGATGGCTACACCTTC.

This chain connects TRBV7-2 to TRBJ2-5; 11 nucleotides line up with TRBD2. Germline CDR1 SGHTA, CDR2 FQGNSA. V was pared by 1 base and J by 4 bases, with 5 bases of the junction left unmatched. This CDR3 contains 16 residues. Here the CDR3 reads CASSLVGLAGGETQYF. The CDR3 DNA reads TGTGCCAGCAGCTTAGTGGGGCTAGCGGGGGGAGAGACCCAGTACTTC.

The rearrangement links TRBV14 to TRBJ2-7; maybe TRBD1 (6 bases). This CDR3 is 14 amino acids long. V lost 1 base and J lost 4, with 11 bases in between. Germline V gene data show CDR1 as SGHDN and CDR2 as FVKESK. DNA for the CDR3: TGTGCCAGCAGCCAAGTTACAGGGCGGTACGAGCAGTACTTC. This sequence encodes CASSQVTGRYEQYF. The full variable domain, in which reference TRBV14 and TRBJ2-7 provide the parts outside the CDR3, is EAGVTQFPSHSVIEKGQTVTLRCDPISGHDNLYWYRRVMGKEIKFLLHFVKESKQDESGMPNNRFLAERTGGTYSTLKVQPAELEDSGVYFCASSQVTGRYEQYFGPGTRLTVT.

This chain uses TRBV5-1 with TRBJ1-1, with a weak D call TRBD1 (5 bases). This CDR3 has 16 amino acids. Between the trimmed V and J ends, which lost 2 bases and 1 base, there was a span of 15 bases. Germline loops: CDR1 SGHRS, CDR2 YFSETQ. The CDR3 spells CASSFRVAGQNTEAFF. CDR3 DNA: TGCGCCAGCAGCTTCAGGGTCGCGGGGCAGAACACTGAAGCTTTCTTT. The whole variable domain, remainder taken from reference TRBV5-1 and TRBJ1-1, is KAGVTQTPRYLIKTRGQQVTLSCSPISGHRSVSWYQQTPGQGLQFLFEYFSETQRNKGNFPGRFSGRQFSNSRSEMNVSTLELGDSALYLCASSFRVAGQNTEAFFGQGTRLTVV.

The rearrangement uses TRBV6-6 and TRBJ2-1; 13 bases agree with TRBD2. Looked up from germline, CDR1 is MNHNY and CDR2 is SVGAGI (reference sequence). CDR3 length equals 15 residues. Germline trimming cut 5 bases from V and 7 bases from J; bases unmatched to any gene: 5. The CDR3 protein is CASSRGLAGFNEQFF. The CDR3 coding sequence is TGTGCCAGCAGTAGGGGACTAGCGGGGTTTAATGAGCAGTTCTTC.

The chain is built from TRBV2 and TRBJ1-5, with 7 bases lining up with TRBD1. The CDR3 spans 17 residues. Germline CDR1 is SNHLY and CDR2 is FYNNEI. The V gene end was trimmed by 6 bases and the J gene end by 0 bases; junction bases not matched to a gene: 11. The CDR3 DNA sequence: TGTGCCAGCAGCTCCCCTGACAGGGTACATAGCAATCAGCCCCAGCATTTT. Its protein product is CASSSPDRVHSNQPQHF. Together with reference TRBV2 and TRBJ1-5, the CDR3 gives the full variable domain: EPEVTQTPSHQVTQMGQEVILRCVPISNHLYFYWYRQILGQKVEFLVSFYNNEISEKSEIFDDQFSVERPDGSNFTLKIRSTKLEDSAMYFCASSSPDRVHSNQPQHFGDGTRLSIL.